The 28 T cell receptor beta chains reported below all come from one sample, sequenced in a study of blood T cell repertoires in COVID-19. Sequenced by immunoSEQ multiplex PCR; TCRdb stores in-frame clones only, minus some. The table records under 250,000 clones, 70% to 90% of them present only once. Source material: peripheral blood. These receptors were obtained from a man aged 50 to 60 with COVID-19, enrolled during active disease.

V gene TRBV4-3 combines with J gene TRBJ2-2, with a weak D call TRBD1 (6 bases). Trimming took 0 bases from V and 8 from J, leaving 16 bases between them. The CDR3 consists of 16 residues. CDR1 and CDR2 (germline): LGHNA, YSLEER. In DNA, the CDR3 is TGCGCCAGCAGCCAAGAGGGCTTTGTGGGGACAGGGGAGCTGTTTTTT. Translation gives CASSQEGFVGTGELFF.

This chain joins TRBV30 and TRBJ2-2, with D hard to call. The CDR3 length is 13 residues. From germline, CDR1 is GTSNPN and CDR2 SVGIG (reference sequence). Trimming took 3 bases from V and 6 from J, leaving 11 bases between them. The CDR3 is CAWSSLLAGELFF. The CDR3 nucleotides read TGTGCCTGGAGCTCACTCCTCGCCGGGGAGCTGTTTTTT.

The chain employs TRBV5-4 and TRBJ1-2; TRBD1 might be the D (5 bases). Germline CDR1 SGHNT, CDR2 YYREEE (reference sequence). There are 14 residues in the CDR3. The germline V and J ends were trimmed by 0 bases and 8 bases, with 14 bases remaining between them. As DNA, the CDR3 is TGTGCCAGCAGCTTGGCCATTGCTAGGGGAGGCTACACCTTC. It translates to CASSLAIARGGYTF. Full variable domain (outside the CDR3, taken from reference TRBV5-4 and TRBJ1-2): ETGVTQSPTHLIKTRGQQVTLRCSSQSGHNTVSWYQQALGQGPQFIFQYYREEENGRGNFPPRFSGLQFPNYSSELNVNALELDDSALYLCASSLAIARGGYTFGSGTRLTVV.

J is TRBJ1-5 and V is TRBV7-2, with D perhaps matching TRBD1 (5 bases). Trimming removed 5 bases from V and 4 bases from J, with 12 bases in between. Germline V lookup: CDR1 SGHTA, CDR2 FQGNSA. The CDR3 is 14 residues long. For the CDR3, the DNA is TGTGCCAGCAGCGCACGGGGGGGTAATCAGCCCCAGCATTTT. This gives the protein CASSARGGNQPQHF.

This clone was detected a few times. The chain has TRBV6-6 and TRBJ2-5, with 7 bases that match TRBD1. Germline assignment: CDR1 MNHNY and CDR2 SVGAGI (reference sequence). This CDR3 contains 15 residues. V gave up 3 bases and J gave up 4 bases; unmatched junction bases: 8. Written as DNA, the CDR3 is TGTGCCAGCAGTTATAACCCCGACAGGGCAGAGACCCAGTACTTC. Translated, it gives CASSYNPDRAETQYF.

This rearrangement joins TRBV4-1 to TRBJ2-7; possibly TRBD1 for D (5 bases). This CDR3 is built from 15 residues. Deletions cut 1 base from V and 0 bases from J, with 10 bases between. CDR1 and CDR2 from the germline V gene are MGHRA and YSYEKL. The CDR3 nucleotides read TGCGCCAGCAGCCAAGGACAGCTTAGCTCCTACGAGCAGTACTTC. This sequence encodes CASSQGQLSSYEQYF.

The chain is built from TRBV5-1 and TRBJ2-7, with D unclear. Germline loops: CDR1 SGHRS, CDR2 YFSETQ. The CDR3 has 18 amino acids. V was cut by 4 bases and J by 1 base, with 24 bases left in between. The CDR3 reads CASSPRQVIHQKSYEQYF. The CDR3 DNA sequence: TGCGCCAGCAGCCCCCGGCAGGTCATACACCAAAAATCCTACGAGCAGTACTTC.

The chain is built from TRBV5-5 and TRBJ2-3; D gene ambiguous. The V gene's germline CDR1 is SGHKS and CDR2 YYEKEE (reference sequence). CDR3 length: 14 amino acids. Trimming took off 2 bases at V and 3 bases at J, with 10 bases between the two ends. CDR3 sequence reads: CASSFETLTDTQYF. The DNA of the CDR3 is TGTGCCAGCAGCTTTGAAACCCTAACAGATACGCAGTATTTT. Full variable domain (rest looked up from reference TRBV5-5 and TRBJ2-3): DAGVTQSPTHLIKTRGQQVTLRCSPISGHKSVSWYQQVLGQGPQFIFQYYEKEERGRGNFPDRFSARQFPNYSSELNVNALLLGDSALYLCASSFETLTDTQYFGPGTRLTVL.

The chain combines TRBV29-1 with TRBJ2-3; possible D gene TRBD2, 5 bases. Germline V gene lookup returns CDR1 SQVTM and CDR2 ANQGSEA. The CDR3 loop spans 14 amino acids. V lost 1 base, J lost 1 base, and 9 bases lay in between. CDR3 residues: CSVEGEWGTDTQYF. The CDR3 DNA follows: TGCAGCGTTGAAGGGGAGTGGGGCACAGATACGCAGTATTTT.

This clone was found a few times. CDR3: CAWSKVAGGLTDTQYF. CDR3 sequence (DNA): TGTGCCTGGAGTAAGGTAGCGGGGGGACTCACAGATACGCAGTATTTT. J is TRBJ2-3 and V is TRBV30; 10 bases are shared with TRBD2. J was trimmed by 2 bases and V by 2 bases; bases with no gene match: 7. This CDR3 has 16 residues. Germline CDR1 and CDR2: GTSNPN and SVGIG (reference sequence). Filled out from reference TRBV30 and TRBJ2-3, the complete variable domain reads SQTIHQWPATLVQPVGSPLSLECTVEGTSNPNLYWYRQAAGRGLQLLFYSVGIGQISSEVPQNLSASRPQDRQFILSSKKLLLSDSGFYLCAWSKVAGGLTDTQYFGPGTRLTVL.

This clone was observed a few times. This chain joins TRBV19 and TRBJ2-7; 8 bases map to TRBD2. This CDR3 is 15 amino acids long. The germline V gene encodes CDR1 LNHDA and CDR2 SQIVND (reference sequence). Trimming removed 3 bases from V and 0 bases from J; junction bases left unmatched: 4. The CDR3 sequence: CASSISAGDSYEQYF. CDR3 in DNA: TGTGCCAGTAGTATTTCAGCGGGGGACTCCTACGAGCAGTACTTC.

CDR3 sequence (DNA): TGCGCCAGCGGGTCGGCCTCAAGCGGGGGGGCCTCCTACAATGAGCAGTTCTTC. This encodes CASGSASSGGASYNEQFF. The rearrangement uses TRBV5-1 and TRBJ2-1; 10 bases align to TRBD2. Germline CDR1 SGHRS, CDR2 YFSETQ. V lost 7 bases, J lost 0 bases, and 13 bases stayed unmatched. The CDR3 sequence is 18 residues long. The variable domain in full, completed from reference TRBV5-1 and TRBJ2-1, reads KAGVTQTPRYLIKTRGQQVTLSCSPISGHRSVSWYQQTPGQGLQFLFEYFSETQRNKGNFPGRFSGRQFSNSRSEMNVSTLELGDSALYLCASGSASSGGASYNEQFFGPGTRLTVL.

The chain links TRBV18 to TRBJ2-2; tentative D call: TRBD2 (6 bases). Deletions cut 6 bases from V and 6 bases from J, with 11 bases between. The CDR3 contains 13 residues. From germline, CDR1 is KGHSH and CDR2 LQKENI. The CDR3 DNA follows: TGTGCCAGCTCCCAGACTAGTTCCGGGGAGCTGTTTTTT. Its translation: CASSQTSSGELFF.

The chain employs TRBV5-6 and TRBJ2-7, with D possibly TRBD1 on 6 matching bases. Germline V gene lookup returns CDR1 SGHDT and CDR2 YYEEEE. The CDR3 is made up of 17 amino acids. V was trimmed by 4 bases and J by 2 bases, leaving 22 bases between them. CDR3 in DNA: TGTGCCAGCAGCCCACCGAGGGGGACGGATGGGACCTACGAGCAGTACTTC. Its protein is CASSPPRGTDGTYEQYF.

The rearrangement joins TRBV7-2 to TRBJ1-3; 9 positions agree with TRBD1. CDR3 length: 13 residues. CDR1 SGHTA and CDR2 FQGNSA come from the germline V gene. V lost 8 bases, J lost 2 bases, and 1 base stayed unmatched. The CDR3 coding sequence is TGTGCCAGCGACAGGGGGGCTGGAAACACCATATATTTT. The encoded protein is CASDRGAGNTIYF.

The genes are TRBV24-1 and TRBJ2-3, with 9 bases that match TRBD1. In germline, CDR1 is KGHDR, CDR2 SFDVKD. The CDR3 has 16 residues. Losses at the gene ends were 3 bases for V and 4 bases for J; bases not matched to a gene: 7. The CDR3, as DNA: TGTGCCACCAGTGATACTGGGACAGGGAAGTCAGATACGCAGTATTTT. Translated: CATSDTGTGKSDTQYF.

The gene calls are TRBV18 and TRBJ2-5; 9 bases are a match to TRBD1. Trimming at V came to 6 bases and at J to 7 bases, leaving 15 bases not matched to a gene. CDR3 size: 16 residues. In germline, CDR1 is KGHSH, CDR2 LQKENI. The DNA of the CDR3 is TGTGCCAGCTCCCCGGGGACAGGGCCCCAGGGAGTGACCCAGTACTTC. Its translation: CASSPGTGPQGVTQYF.

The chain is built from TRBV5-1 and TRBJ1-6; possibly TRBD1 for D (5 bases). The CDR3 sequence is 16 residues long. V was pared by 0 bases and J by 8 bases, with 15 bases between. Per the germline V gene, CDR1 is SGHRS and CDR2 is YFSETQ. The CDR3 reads CASSLAAGAGDSPLHF. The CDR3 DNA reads TGCGCCAGCAGCTTGGCGGCAGGTGCGGGGGATTCACCCCTCCACTTT.

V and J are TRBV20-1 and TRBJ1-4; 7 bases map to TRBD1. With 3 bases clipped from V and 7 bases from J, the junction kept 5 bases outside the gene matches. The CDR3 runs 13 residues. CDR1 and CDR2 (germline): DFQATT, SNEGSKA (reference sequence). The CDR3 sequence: CSASTRGREKLFF. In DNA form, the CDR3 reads TGCAGTGCTAGTACAAGGGGGCGTGAAAAACTGTTTTTT.

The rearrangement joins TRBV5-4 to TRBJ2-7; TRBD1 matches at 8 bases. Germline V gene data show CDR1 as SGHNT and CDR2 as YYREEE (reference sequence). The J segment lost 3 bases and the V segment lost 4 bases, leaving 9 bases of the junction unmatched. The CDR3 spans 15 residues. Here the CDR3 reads CASSPSDRVGYEQYF. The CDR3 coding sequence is TGTGCCAGCAGCCCCTCGGACAGGGTGGGCTACGAGCAGTACTTC.

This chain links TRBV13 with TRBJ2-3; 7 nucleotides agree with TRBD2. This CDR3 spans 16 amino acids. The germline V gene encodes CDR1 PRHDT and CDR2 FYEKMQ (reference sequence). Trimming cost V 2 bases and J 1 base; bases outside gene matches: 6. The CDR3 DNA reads TGTGCCAGCAGCTTATTGTCCAGCGGGGGCACAGATACGCAGTATTTT. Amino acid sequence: CASSLLSSGGTDTQYF.

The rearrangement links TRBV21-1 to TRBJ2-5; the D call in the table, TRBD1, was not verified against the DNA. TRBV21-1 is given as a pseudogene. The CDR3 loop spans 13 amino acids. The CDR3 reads CARNYWTGETQYF. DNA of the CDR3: TGTGCCCGAAACTATTGGACAGGGGAGACCCAGTACTTC.

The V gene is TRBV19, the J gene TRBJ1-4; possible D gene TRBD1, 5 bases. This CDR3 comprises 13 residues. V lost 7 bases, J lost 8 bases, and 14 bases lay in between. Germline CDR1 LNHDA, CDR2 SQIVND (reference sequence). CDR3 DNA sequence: TGTGCCAGTACCGGACATCCCAGCGAAAAACTGTTTTTT. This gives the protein CASTGHPSEKLFF.

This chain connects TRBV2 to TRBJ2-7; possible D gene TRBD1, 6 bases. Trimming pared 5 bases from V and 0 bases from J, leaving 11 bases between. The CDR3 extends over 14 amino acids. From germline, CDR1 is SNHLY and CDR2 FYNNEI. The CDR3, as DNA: TGTGCCAGCAGTTCGGGACATTACTCCTACGAGCAGTACTTC. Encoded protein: CASSSGHYSYEQYF.

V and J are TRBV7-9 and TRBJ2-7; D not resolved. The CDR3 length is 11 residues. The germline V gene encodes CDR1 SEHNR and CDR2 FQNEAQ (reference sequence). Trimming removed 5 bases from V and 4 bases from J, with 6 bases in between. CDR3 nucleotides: TGTGCCAGCAGCGGCCATTACGAGCAGTACTTC. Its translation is CASSGHYEQYF.

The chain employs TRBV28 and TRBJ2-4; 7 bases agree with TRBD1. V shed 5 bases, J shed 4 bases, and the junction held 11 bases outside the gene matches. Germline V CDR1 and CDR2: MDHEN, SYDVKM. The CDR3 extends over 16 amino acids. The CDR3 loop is CASSPSPGQKKNIQYF. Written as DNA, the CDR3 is TGTGCCAGCAGTCCAAGTCCGGGACAGAAAAAAAACATTCAGTACTTC.

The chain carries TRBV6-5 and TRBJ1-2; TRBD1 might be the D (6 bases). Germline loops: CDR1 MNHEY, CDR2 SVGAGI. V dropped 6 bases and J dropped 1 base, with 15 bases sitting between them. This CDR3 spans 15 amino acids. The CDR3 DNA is TGTGCCAGCAGGGATTCGGACAGACGTAACTATGGCTACACCTTC. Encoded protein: CASRDSDRRNYGYTF.

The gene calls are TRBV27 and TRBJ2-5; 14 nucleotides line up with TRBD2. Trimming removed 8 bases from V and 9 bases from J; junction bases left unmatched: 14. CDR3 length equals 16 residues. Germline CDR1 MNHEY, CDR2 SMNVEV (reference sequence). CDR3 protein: CASRWTGTSGGLAQYF. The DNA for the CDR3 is TGTGCCAGCCGGTGGACCGGGACTAGCGGGGGTTTAGCCCAGTACTTC.